This entry lists 16 T cell receptor beta chains sequenced from one sample in a study of T cells after yellow fever vaccination (dated by TCRdb to between 2018 and 2021). The library was made by 5' RACE. Sequenced on an Illumina HiSeq 2500. TCRdb reanalyzed the raw reads on its own, using fastp at Q25 for trimming and MiXCR for clone calling, and kept in-frame beta chains. Entries are consolidated by CDR3 protein sequence, retaining the most common genes and DNA. Within this sample are roughly 250,000 distinct CDR3 sequences, with around 13% of them counted one time only. The ten largest clones take up roughly 0.5% of the sample. The treatment or condition label here, explained by the study, means: live attenuated yellow fever vaccine strain. The starting material was CD4+ T cells sorted from PBMCs, obtained 45 days after the yellow fever booster vaccination. These receptors were obtained from a man aged 25 to 40 who received the YFV17D yellow fever vaccine.

The chain joins TRBV20-1 to TRBJ2-3; D is unresolved. This CDR3 contains 12 residues. V was pared by 6 bases and J by 6 bases, with 13 bases between. Germline V gene data show CDR1 as DFQATT and CDR2 as SNEGSKA (reference sequence). CDR3 amino acids: CSALSSLDTQYF. CDR3 in DNA: TGCAGTGCCCTGAGTTCCCTGGATACGCAGTATTTT.

There are many counts of this clonotype. The J gene is TRBJ1-2, the V gene TRBV20-1, with D unresolved. The CDR3 runs 13 residues. Germline V gives CDR1 DFQATT, CDR2 SNEGSKA (reference sequence). The germline V and J ends were trimmed by 0 bases and 0 bases, with 5 bases remaining between them. The CDR3 is CSARDATNYGYTF. The CDR3 DNA follows: TGCAGTGCTAGAGATGCAACTAACTATGGCTACACCTTC.

This clonotype has a handful of counts. This chain connects TRBV4-3 to TRBJ1-3; 8 positions match TRBD1. The CDR3 is 14 amino acids. CDR1 and CDR2 from the germline V gene are LGHNA and YSLEER. V shed 3 bases, J shed 8 bases, and the junction held 6 bases outside the gene matches. This CDR3 reads CASSQATGVDTIYF. CDR3 nucleotide sequence: TGCGCCAGCAGCCAGGCGACAGGGGTGGACACCATATATTTT.

The chain recombines TRBV7-9 with TRBJ1-6; D is ambiguous. Germline V gene lookup returns CDR1 SEHNR and CDR2 FQNEAQ (reference sequence). The CDR3 spans 17 residues. V was cut by 6 bases and J by 4 bases, with 19 bases left in between. CDR3 in DNA: TGTGCCAGCAGTGGGATCCTGGTGGTGGGTTATAATTCACCCCTCCACTTT. It codes for CASSGILVVGYNSPLHF.

V and J are TRBV12-3 or TRBV12-4 and TRBJ2-7, with 7 bases lining up with TRBD2. The CDR3 has 14 residues. The V gene end was trimmed by 2 bases and the J gene end by 2 bases; junction bases not matched to a gene: 3. This CDR3 is CASSLSSGAYEQYF. The CDR3 DNA sequence: TGTGCCAGCAGTTTATCTAGCGGAGCCTACGAGCAGTACTTC.

The CDR3 nucleotides are TGCGCCAGCAGCGTCCTTGAAGATACGCAGTATTTT. It specifies CASSVLEDTQYF. This chain links TRBV5-1 with TRBJ2-3, with no clear D. Deletions cut 4 bases from V and 5 bases from J, with 8 bases between. The CDR3 extends over 12 amino acids. Per germline, CDR1 SGHRS and CDR2 YFSETQ.

In its sample, this clonotype was seen a few times. The chain recombines TRBV7-9 with TRBJ2-1, with no clear D. The CDR3 runs 12 residues. Trimming removed 2 bases from V and 8 bases from J, with 7 bases in between. The germline CDR1 and CDR2 sequences are SEHNR and FQNEAQ (reference sequence). The CDR3 here is CASSLSRDEQFF. In nucleotides, the CDR3 is TGTGCCAGCAGCTTATCGCGCGATGAGCAGTTCTTC.

With respect to this clonotype: The junction shows a germline mismatch at one end, possibly a read error. CDR3 loop: CSTRASGSLGAVEQYF. The CDR3 DNA follows: TGCAGTACTAGGGCTAGCGGGAGCCTCGGCGCGGTCGAGCAGTACTTC. This sequence joins TRBV20-1 and TRBJ2-7; the match to TRBD2 covers 10 bases. Per the germline V gene, CDR1 is DFQATT and CDR2 is SNEGSKA (reference sequence). The CDR3 is made up of 16 amino acids.

In its sample, this clonotype was seen a few times. The chain couples TRBV20-1 to TRBJ1-5; 7 bases are a match to TRBD1. Per the germline V gene, CDR1 is DFQATT and CDR2 is SNEGSKA (reference sequence). Trimming at V came to 6 bases and at J to 9 bases, leaving 11 bases not matched to a gene. The CDR3 loop spans 13 amino acids. CDR3 sequence reads: CSAGDRDPPPQHF. The CDR3 nucleotides read TGCAGTGCGGGTGACAGGGACCCCCCGCCCCAGCATTTT.

The chain links TRBV5-5 to TRBJ2-3, with 9 bases identical to TRBD1. The V gene's germline CDR1 is SGHKS and CDR2 YYEKEE (reference sequence). The junction had 20 bases not matched to a gene; V was cut back by 9 bases and J by 3 bases. The CDR3 is 18 residues long. CDR3 loop: CAITPGLLRGQGTDTQYF. CDR3 nucleotides: TGTGCCATCACTCCCGGGCTCCTCCGGGGACAGGGAACAGATACGCAGTATTTT.

This clonotype was counted ten times or more. This chain links TRBV6-5 with TRBJ2-1; D may be TRBD1 (6 bases). The germline gives CDR1 MNHEY, CDR2 SVGAGI. V was cut by 0 bases and J by 16 bases, with 16 bases left in between. The CDR3 length is 13 residues. The CDR3 DNA is TGTGCCAGCAGTTACTCGGCCGTCAGGGGCCTCTTCTTC. Protein: CASSYSAVRGLFF.

This clonotype was found a few times. J is TRBJ1-4 and V is TRBV5-1; possible D gene TRBD1, 5 bases. This CDR3 has 15 amino acids. V gave up 7 bases and J gave up 8 bases, with 21 bases separating them. Germline loops: CDR1 SGHRS, CDR2 YFSETQ. The CDR3 is CASARIQDPGEKLFF. The CDR3 DNA follows: TGCGCCAGCGCCCGGATACAGGACCCGGGGGAAAAACTGTTTTTT.

This clonotype occurred a few times. This rearrangement joins TRBV7-8 to TRBJ2-7, with D unresolved. Trimming shortened V by 3 bases and J by 2 bases, and 14 bases separated the two germline ends. The CDR3 spans 15 residues. Germline V gives CDR1 SGHVS, CDR2 FQNEAQ. CDR3 sequence (DNA): TGTGCCAGCAGCTTGGCCGTTAAAACCGCCTACGAGCAGTACTTC. Its translation is CASSLAVKTAYEQYF.

This clonotype was observed a handful of times. The chain combines TRBV4-3 with TRBJ2-4, with D hard to call. This CDR3 has 13 residues. Germline V gene lookup returns CDR1 LGHNA and CDR2 YSLEER. The V and J ends lost 3 bases and 7 bases respectively, with 10 bases between them. The CDR3 region has the DNA TGCGCCAGCAGCCAGAGACTCGCGAACATTCAGTACTTC. Amino acid sequence: CASSQRLANIQYF.

This clonotype has a handful of counts. A junction end diverges from the germline sequence, so it may reflect a read error. V and J are TRBV15 and TRBJ2-7, with 7 bases fitting TRBD2. Germline V gene sequence: CDR1 LNHNV, CDR2 YYDKDF (reference sequence). The CDR3 has 11 residues. The CDR3: CATSRELSREF. The CDR3 nucleotides are TGTGCCACCAGCAGAGAACTGTCGCGGGAGTTC.

This chain connects TRBV20-1 to TRBJ1-2; 7 positions match TRBD1. The CDR3 covers 17 residues. The germline V gene has CDR1 DFQATT and CDR2 SNEGSKA (reference sequence). The V gene end was trimmed by 0 bases and the J gene end by 8 bases; junction bases not matched to a gene: 18. CDR3 nucleotides: TGCAGTGCTAGAGATCCGACCGGGGTGACAGGGACTAGGGGCTACACCTTC. This sequence encodes CSARDPTGVTGTRGYTF.